Listed here are 19 T cell receptor beta chains from one sample, sequenced in a study of T-cell reconstitution after alpha-beta-depleted transplantation in children. During its preparation, the TCRbeta library received unique molecular identifiers. TCRdb analysed the PCR reads with MiXCR anew, one entry per CDR3 protein. The table records under 250,000 distinct CDR3 sequences, over 15% of them present only once. Sequencing used PBMCs, mostly from graft donor cells, obtained 360 days after TCRalphabeta/CD19-depleted stem cell transplant. The receptor set was obtained from a male patient aged 2-15 years who had a stem cell transplant for acute lymphoblastic leukemia, so the T cells may come from the graft donor.

This clonotype was picked up a small number of times. The chain links TRBV20-1 to TRBJ2-7; no clear D gene. CDR3 size: 11 residues. Trimming cost V 6 bases and J 2 bases, with 8 bases left between them. Germline V CDR1 and CDR2: DFQATT, SNEGSKA (reference sequence). In nucleotides, the CDR3 is TGCAGTGCCCTATTGGCCTACGAGCAGTACTTC. It translates to CSALLAYEQYF.

This rearrangement joins TRBV11-2 to TRBJ2-7, with 11 bases identical to TRBD1. The germline gives CDR1 SGHAT, CDR2 FQNNGV. Trimming removed 5 bases from V and 3 bases from J; junction bases left unmatched: 6. The CDR3 spans 15 residues. The CDR3 DNA is TGTGCCAGCAGCCCGGGACAGGGGGTCGTCTACGAGCAGTACTTC. It codes for CASSPGQGVVYEQYF.

This clonotype was detected only a few times. The CDR3 here is CASSLGGTGVTQPQHF. The DNA for the CDR3 is TGTGCCAGCAGCCTAGGGGGGACAGGGGTCACTCAGCCCCAGCATTTT. The chain couples TRBV7-9 to TRBJ1-5, with 10 positions matching TRBD1. Germline CDR1 is SEHNR and CDR2 is FQNEAQ (reference sequence). The trim removed 5 bases at V and 6 bases at J, leaving 10 bases unmatched. The CDR3 loop spans 16 amino acids.

In this sample, this clonotype turned up a few times. The chain carries TRBV4-2 and TRBJ1-1; D gene unclear. The CDR3 is 13 residues long. CDR1 LGHNA and CDR2 YNFKEQ come from the germline V gene. The V end was cut by 1 base, the J end by 8 bases, with 11 bases between. The CDR3 sequence is CASSQAATREAFF. The DNA of the CDR3 is TGTGCCAGCAGCCAAGCCGCCACCAGGGAAGCTTTCTTT.

Only a few counts were recorded for this clonotype. J is TRBJ1-5 and V is TRBV30, with D tentatively TRBD1 (5 bases). The CDR3 covers 13 residues. Germline values: CDR1 GTSNPN, CDR2 SVGIG (reference sequence). Trimming took off 5 bases at V and 5 bases at J, with 13 bases between the two ends. The CDR3 here is CAWGGGGDQPQHF. Here the CDR3 DNA reads TGTGCCTGGGGGGGGGGGGGTGATCAGCCCCAGCATTTT.

This clonotype was seen only a few times. The chain employs TRBV15 and TRBJ1-4, with D possibly TRBD1 on 6 matching bases. The CDR3 length is 16 residues. The ends were cut back, 0 bases at V and 7 bases at J, with 15 bases in the middle. The germline V gene encodes CDR1 LNHNV and CDR2 YYDKDF (reference sequence). The CDR3 loop is CATSRDQTGRGEKLFF. CDR3 DNA: TGTGCCACCAGCAGAGATCAGACAGGTCGAGGTGAAAAACTGTTTTTT. Full variable domain (missing parts from reference TRBV15 and TRBJ1-4): DAMVIQNPRYQVTQFGKPVTLSCSQTLNHNVMYWYQQKSSQAPKLLFHYYDKDFNNEADTPDNFQSRRPNTSFCFLDIRSPGLGDTAMYLCATSRDQTGRGEKLFFGSGTQLSVL.

This chain connects TRBV11-2 to TRBJ1-1, with D uncertain. Germline V gives CDR1 SGHAT, CDR2 FQNNGV. CDR3 size: 16 residues. Trimming took 5 bases from V and 3 from J, leaving 19 bases between them. The DNA of the CDR3 is TGTGCCAGCAGCGCGGCTAAGACCTGGCGGGACACTGAAGCTTTCTTT. Amino acid sequence: CASSAAKTWRDTEAFF.

This clonotype was seen a few times. The J gene is TRBJ2-3, the V gene TRBV20-1, with 8 bases lining up with TRBD2. V trimming: 0 bases; J trimming: 1 base; junction bases outside the gene matches: 3. The germline gives CDR1 DFQATT, CDR2 SNEGSKA (reference sequence). The CDR3 extends over 15 amino acids. CDR3 sequence: CSARDGSGGTDTQYF. The CDR3 bases are TGCAGTGCTAGAGACGGTAGCGGGGGCACAGATACGCAGTATTTT.

The CDR3 nucleotides read TGTGCCAGCAGCGTAGAAAGGGAAGGGAATGAGCAGTTCTTC. It specifies CASSVEREGNEQFF. V usage is TRBV9 and J usage is TRBJ2-1; D is undetermined. CDR1 and CDR2 (germline): SGDLS, YYNGEE. This CDR3 has 14 amino acids. The V end lost 0 bases, the J end lost 7 bases, and 11 bases lay between the germline ends.

This clonotype was seen a few times. The rearrangement uses TRBV12-3 or TRBV12-4 and TRBJ2-2; either TRBD1 or TRBD2 may supply D (6 bases each). CDR3 size: 12 residues. The germline V and J ends were trimmed by 7 bases and 6 bases, with 9 bases remaining between them. CDR3 DNA sequence: TGTGCCAGCATTAGGGGGGCCGGGGAGCTGTTTTTT. It codes for CASIRGAGELFF.

This clonotype was seen at least ten times. V and J are TRBV7-9 and TRBJ1-5, with 7 bases fitting TRBD1. The J segment lost 5 bases and the V segment lost 6 bases, leaving 4 bases of the junction unmatched. Germline V CDR1 and CDR2: SEHNR, FQNEAQ (reference sequence). The CDR3 is 13 residues long. The CDR3 DNA follows: TGTGCCAGCAGTTTCCAGGGGGATCAGCCCCAGCATTTT. It yields the protein CASSFQGDQPQHF.

This clonotype was detected a few times. This chain joins TRBV11-2 and TRBJ1-2, with D maybe TRBD1 (6 bases). Per germline, CDR1 SGHAT and CDR2 FQNNGV. There are 14 residues in the CDR3. V lost 5 bases and J lost 4, with 14 bases in between. In DNA form, the CDR3 reads TGTGCCAGCAGCGCCAGTCAGGGGTCCTATGGCTACACCTTC. This encodes CASSASQGSYGYTF.

The chain uses TRBV9 and TRBJ2-1; 14 nucleotides align to TRBD2. V dropped 3 bases and J dropped 8; count of bases not matched to a gene: 4. Germline assignment: CDR1 SGDLS and CDR2 YYNGEE. CDR3 size: 15 residues. DNA for the CDR3: TGTGCCAGCAGCGCCCGGACTAGCGGGGGGTATGAGCAGTTCTTC. The encoded protein is CASSARTSGGYEQFF.

V usage is TRBV12-3 or TRBV12-4 and J usage is TRBJ2-3; D not certain. Trimming took off 5 bases at V and 4 bases at J, with 10 bases between the two ends. The CDR3 contains 13 residues. CDR3 in amino acids: CASSPREADTQYF. The DNA of the CDR3 is TGTGCCAGCAGTCCACGTGAGGCAGATACGCAGTATTTT.

This clonotype has only a few counts. The chain has TRBV24-1 and TRBJ2-1; 11 nucleotides align to TRBD1. The length of the CDR3 is 16 residues. V trimming: 3 bases; J trimming: 9 bases; junction bases outside the gene matches: 9. Germline V lookup: CDR1 KGHDR, CDR2 SFDVKD. CDR3 in amino acids: CATSDPIGQGASEQFF. CDR3 coding DNA: TGTGCCACCAGTGATCCTATAGGACAGGGGGCTAGTGAGCAGTTCTTC.

The CDR3 DNA reads TGTGCCAGCAGCCGCCGGGCGGGGAAAACTGGGGCCAACGTCCTGACTTTC. This codes for CASSRRAGKTGANVLTF. This rearrangement joins TRBV28 to TRBJ2-6, with TRBD2 as a possible D gene (6 bases). V shed 6 bases and J shed 2 bases, with 17 bases lying between them. This CDR3 is built from 17 residues. Germline lookup yields CDR1 MDHEN and CDR2 SYDVKM.

The chain employs TRBV5-1 and TRBJ2-5; D is unclear. Germline CDR1 SGHRS, CDR2 YFSETQ. This CDR3 contains 14 residues. Deletions cut 0 bases from V and 5 bases from J, with 11 bases between. DNA of the CDR3: TGCGCCAGCAGCTTGGTTTCCGCACGCGAGACCCAGTACTTC. Translated, it gives CASSLVSARETQYF.

This chain joins TRBV10-3 and TRBJ2-7; D unclear. V was trimmed by 2 bases and J by 6 bases, leaving 8 bases between them. This CDR3 contains 12 residues. Germline V CDR1 and CDR2: ENHRY, SYGVKD. This CDR3 reads CAISEVLSEQYF. In DNA, the CDR3 is TGTGCCATCAGTGAGGTCCTTTCCGAGCAGTACTTC.

The rearrangement joins TRBV14 to TRBJ2-1, with 7 bases matching TRBD1. V lost 4 bases, J lost 7 bases, and 13 bases stayed unmatched. Germline-derived CDR1 and CDR2 are SGHDN and FVKESK. The CDR3 extends over 16 amino acids. In DNA, the CDR3 is TGTGCCAGCAGCCTTAGGACAGGTCTTTTTCTTAATGAGCAGTTCTTC. Translating gives CASSLRTGLFLNEQFF.